What follows are 5 T cell receptor beta chains derived from one specimen sequenced in a study of blood T cells in healthy people across ages. Combining a sample-barcoded 5' primer with a J-beta primer mix, a second PCR ran for roughly 6 to 12 cycles. TCRdb processed the 5' RACE reads anew with MiXCR; each CDR3 protein has one entry. In the table there are approximately 580,000 distinct CDR3 sequences, more than 20% of which are singletons. The sample was also linked to a second study, of T cells of mothers and their children.

Sequenced: blood. The receptors stem from a boy aged 5-17 years in good health.

This chain connects TRBV10-3 to TRBJ2-7; D perhaps matches TRBD2 (5 bases). Matching the DNA end better, TRBJ2-1 makes the J call doubtful. The germline CDR1 and CDR2 sequences are ENHRY and SYGVKD. The CDR3 runs to 11 residues. The CDR3 nucleotides are TGTGCCATCCGGGAATCCAATGAGCAGTTCTTC. Translation: CAIRESNEQFF.

The chain has TRBV28 and TRBJ1-5; D is undetermined. Germline V gives CDR1 MDHEN, CDR2 SYDVKM. The CDR3 totals 14 residues. V was cut by 7 bases and J by 3 bases, with 13 bases left in between. CDR3 nucleotides: TGTGCCAGCAACCTCGGCAGGAACAATCAGCCCCAGCATTTT. Amino acid sequence: CASNLGRNNQPQHF.

This sequence joins TRBV13 and TRBJ2-7, with D perhaps matching TRBD2 (5 bases). V lost 6 bases to trimming and J lost 0 bases, with 15 bases between them. The CDR3 spans 15 residues. From germline, CDR1 is PRHDT and CDR2 FYEKMQ (reference sequence). This chain's CDR3 is CASRRRAEDSYEQYF. The CDR3 bases are TGTGCCAGCAGGCGAAGAGCGGAGGACTCCTACGAGCAGTACTTC.

The chain couples TRBV7-9 to TRBJ2-5; the match to TRBD2 covers 9 bases. The better agreement between TRBJ2-1 and the DNA end casts doubt on the J call. The V gene's germline CDR1 is SEHNR and CDR2 FQNEAQ (reference sequence). This CDR3 is built from 15 residues. This CDR3 is CASSLGTSDDNEQFF. The CDR3 nucleotides are TGTGCCAGCAGCTTAGGGACTAGCGACGACAATGAGCAGTTCTTC.

This clonotype occurred a few times. The rearrangement uses TRBV24-1 and TRBJ2-5, with 9 bases lining up with TRBD2. The tail of the sequence fits TRBJ2-7 better, so the J call may be wrong. This CDR3 is 13 amino acids long. Germline CDR1 and CDR2: KGHDR and SFDVKD. The CDR3 region is CATSGSGGIEQYF. CDR3 bases: TGTGCCACCAGTGGTAGCGGGGGAATCGAGCAGTACTTC.